Each of the 7 T cell receptor beta chains below was sequenced from the same sample in a study of T cell responses to AZD1222 COVID-19 vaccine. TCRdb's table, derived via immunoSEQ multiplex PCR, lists solely in-frame clones and lacks some. The repertoire has about 89,000 clones, about 93% of them found once; the top ten carry approximately 5.2%. The sample was peripheral blood, taken on day 0 of MenACWY control vaccination. Every receptor here comes from an adult in good health.

The chain combines TRBV7-2 with TRBJ2-3; D is undetermined. CDR1 is SGHTA and CDR2 is FQGNSA in the germline V gene. The CDR3 runs to 14 residues. The V gene lost 5 bases and the J gene lost 2 bases, with 11 bases spanning the gap. The CDR3 DNA follows: TGTGCCAGCAGCCTTGCTGCTTTCACAGATACGCAGTATTTT. This gives the protein CASSLAAFTDTQYF.

This clone was detected once. This rearrangement joins TRBV5-1 to TRBJ1-1, with D possibly matching TRBD1 (6 bases). With 5 bases removed from V and 2 bases from J, the gap between germline ends came to 10 bases. The CDR3 is 13 residues long. From germline, CDR1 is SGHRS and CDR2 YFSETQ. CDR3 in amino acids: CASRGQTNTEAFF. CDR3 nucleotide sequence: TGCGCCAGCAGAGGACAGACCAACACTGAAGCTTTCTTT.

This chain links TRBV19 with TRBJ2-1, with D perhaps matching TRBD1 or TRBD2 (5 bases each). Per the germline V gene, CDR1 is LNHDA and CDR2 is SQIVND (reference sequence). There are 15 residues in the CDR3. Trimming left V 7 bases short and J 0 bases short, with 13 bases between. The CDR3 reads CASTPWGSSYNEQFF. The CDR3, as DNA: TGTGCCAGTACTCCCTGGGGGAGCTCCTACAATGAGCAGTTCTTC.

The CDR3 here is CASSQGFGNTIYF. The CDR3 nucleotides read TGTGCCAGCAGCCAAGGATTTGGAAACACCATATATTTT. The chain combines TRBV4-2 with TRBJ1-3; D remains unclear. V dropped 1 base and J dropped 3 bases, with 4 bases sitting between them. This CDR3 has 13 residues. Per the germline V gene, CDR1 is LGHNA and CDR2 is YNFKEQ.

This sequence joins TRBV9 and TRBJ1-1, with D perhaps TRBD1 (6 bases). V was cut by 5 bases and J by 1 base, with 12 bases left in between. Germline V gives CDR1 SGDLS, CDR2 YYNGEE. This CDR3 is 14 amino acids long. Written as DNA, the CDR3 is TGTGCCAGCAGTGCGGGACACCAGAACACTGAAGCTTTCTTT. Its translation is CASSAGHQNTEAFF.

This chain joins TRBV28 and TRBJ1-5, with D unresolved. The V and J ends lost 3 bases and 4 bases respectively, with 13 bases between them. The CDR3 extends over 15 amino acids. Per germline, CDR1 MDHEN and CDR2 SYDVKM. The CDR3 sequence is CASSLGGTENQPQHF. The CDR3 nucleotides read TGTGCCAGCAGTTTGGGAGGTACAGAAAATCAGCCCCAGCATTTT.

The rearrangement links TRBV7-2 to TRBJ2-7; 7 bases match TRBD1. The trim removed 5 bases at V and 2 bases at J, leaving 9 bases unmatched. CDR1 and CDR2 from the germline V gene are SGHTA and FQGNSA. The CDR3 length is 15 residues. As DNA, the CDR3 is TGTGCCAGCAGCCCGACCATTGGACAGGCCTACGAGCAGTACTTC. Its translation is CASSPTIGQAYEQYF. Together with reference TRBV7-2 and TRBJ2-7, the CDR3 gives the full variable domain: GAGVSQSPSNKVTEKGKDVELRCDPISGHTALYWYRQSLGQGLEFLIYFQGNSAPDKSGLPSDRFSAERTGGSVSTLTIQRTQQEDSAVYLCASSPTIGQAYEQYFGPGTRLTVT.